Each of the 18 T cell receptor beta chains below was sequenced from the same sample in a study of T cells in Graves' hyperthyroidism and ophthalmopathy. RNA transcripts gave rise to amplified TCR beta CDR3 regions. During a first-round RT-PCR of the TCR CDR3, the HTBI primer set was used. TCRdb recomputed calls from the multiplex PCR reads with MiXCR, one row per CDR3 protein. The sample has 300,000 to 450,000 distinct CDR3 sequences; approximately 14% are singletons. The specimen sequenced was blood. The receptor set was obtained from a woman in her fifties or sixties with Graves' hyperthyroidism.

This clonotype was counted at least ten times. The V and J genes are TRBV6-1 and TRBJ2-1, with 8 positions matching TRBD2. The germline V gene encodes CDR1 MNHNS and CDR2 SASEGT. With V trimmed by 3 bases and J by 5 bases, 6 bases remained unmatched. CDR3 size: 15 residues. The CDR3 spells CASSDQREPDNEQFF. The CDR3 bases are TGTGCCAGCAGTGACCAGCGGGAGCCTGACAATGAGCAGTTCTTC.

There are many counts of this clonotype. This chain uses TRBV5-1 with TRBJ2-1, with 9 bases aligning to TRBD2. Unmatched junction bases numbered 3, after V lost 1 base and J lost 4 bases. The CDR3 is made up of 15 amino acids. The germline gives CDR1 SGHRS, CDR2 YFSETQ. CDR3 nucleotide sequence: TGCGCCAGCAGCTTGTCTAGCGGGGTATACAATGAGCAGTTCTTC. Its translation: CASSLSSGVYNEQFF.

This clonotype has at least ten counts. DNA of the CDR3: TGTGCCAGCAGCTTAGAGGGTACCTATAATTCACCCCTCCACTTT. Translating it yields CASSLEGTYNSPLHF. The chain joins TRBV11-2 to TRBJ1-6; no clear D gene. Looked up from germline, CDR1 is SGHAT and CDR2 is FQNNGV. The CDR3 runs 15 residues. V lost 0 bases to trimming and J lost 2 bases, with 5 bases between them.

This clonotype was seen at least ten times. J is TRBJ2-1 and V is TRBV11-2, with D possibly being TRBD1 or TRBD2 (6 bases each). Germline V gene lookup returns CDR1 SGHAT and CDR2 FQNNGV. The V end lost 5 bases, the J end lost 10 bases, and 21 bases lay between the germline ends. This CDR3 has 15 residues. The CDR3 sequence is CASSMDRYTGGEQFF. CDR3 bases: TGTGCCAGCAGCATGGACAGATATACTGGGGGGGAGCAGTTCTTC.

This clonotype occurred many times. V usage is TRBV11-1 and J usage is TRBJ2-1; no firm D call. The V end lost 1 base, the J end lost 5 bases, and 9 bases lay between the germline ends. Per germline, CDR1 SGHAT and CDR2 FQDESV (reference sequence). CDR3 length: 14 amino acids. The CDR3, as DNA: TGTGCCAGCAGCTTAGTCTGGAATAACAATGAGCAGTTCTTC. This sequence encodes CASSLVWNNNEQFF.

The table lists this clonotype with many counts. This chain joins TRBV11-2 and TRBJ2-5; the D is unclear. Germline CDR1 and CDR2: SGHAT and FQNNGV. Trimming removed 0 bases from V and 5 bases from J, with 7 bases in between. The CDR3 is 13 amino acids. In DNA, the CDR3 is TGTGCCAGCAGCTTAGAGGCGCCCGAGACCCAGTACTTC. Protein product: CASSLEAPETQYF. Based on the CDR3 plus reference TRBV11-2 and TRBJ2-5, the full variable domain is EAGVAQSPRYKIIEKRQSVAFWCNPISGHATLYWYQQILGQGPKLLIQFQNNGVVDDSQLPKDRFSAERLKGVDSTLKIQPAKLEDSAVYLCASSLEAPETQYFGPGTRLLVL.

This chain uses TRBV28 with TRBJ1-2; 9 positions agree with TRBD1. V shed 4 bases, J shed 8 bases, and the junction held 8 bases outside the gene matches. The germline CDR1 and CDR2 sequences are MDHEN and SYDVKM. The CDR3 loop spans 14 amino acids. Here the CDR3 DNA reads TGTGCCAGCAGTTCACCCGGGACAGGGAGAGGCTACACCTTC. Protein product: CASSSPGTGRGYTF.

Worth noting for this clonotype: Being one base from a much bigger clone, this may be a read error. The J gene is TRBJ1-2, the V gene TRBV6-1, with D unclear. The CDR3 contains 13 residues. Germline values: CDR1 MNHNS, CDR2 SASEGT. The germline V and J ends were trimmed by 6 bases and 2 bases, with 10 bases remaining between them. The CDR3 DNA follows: TGTGCCAGCAGCATACATGAAAACTATGGCTACACCTTC. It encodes CASSIHENYGYTF.

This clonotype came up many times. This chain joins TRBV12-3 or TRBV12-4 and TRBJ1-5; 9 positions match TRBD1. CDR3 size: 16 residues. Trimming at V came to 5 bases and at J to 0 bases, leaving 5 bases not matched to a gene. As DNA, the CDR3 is TGTGCCAGCAGTCTCGGGACAGGGTATAGCAATCAGCCCCAGCATTTT. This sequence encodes CASSLGTGYSNQPQHF.

The CDR3 DNA follows: TGTGCCAGCAGCTCAACGACTAGCGGGAGAGGGACAGATACGCAGTATTTT. Encoded protein: CASSSTTSGRGTDTQYF. The chain uses TRBV7-3 and TRBJ2-3; 12 positions agree with TRBD2. Germline CDR1 is SGHTA and CDR2 is FQGTGA. The length of the CDR3 is 17 residues. V trimming: 4 bases; J trimming: 3 bases; junction bases outside the gene matches: 8. Combining the CDR3 with reference TRBV7-3 and TRBJ2-3 gives the whole variable domain GAGVSQTPSNKVTEKGKYVELRCDPISGHTALYWYRQSLGQGPEFLIYFQGTGAADDSGLPNDRFFAVRPEGSVSTLKIQRTERGDSAVYLCASSSTTSGRGTDTQYFGPGTRLTVL.

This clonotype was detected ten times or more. The CDR3 protein is CASSLARGAGWTEAFF. The CDR3 DNA is TGCGCCAGCAGCTTGGCTCGGGGGGCCGGTTGGACTGAAGCTTTCTTT. The chain combines TRBV5-1 with TRBJ1-1; the D gene is possibly TRBD1 (6 bases). The CDR3 is made up of 16 amino acids. Germline V gives CDR1 SGHRS, CDR2 YFSETQ. The V gene lost 0 bases and the J gene lost 5 bases, with 17 bases spanning the gap.

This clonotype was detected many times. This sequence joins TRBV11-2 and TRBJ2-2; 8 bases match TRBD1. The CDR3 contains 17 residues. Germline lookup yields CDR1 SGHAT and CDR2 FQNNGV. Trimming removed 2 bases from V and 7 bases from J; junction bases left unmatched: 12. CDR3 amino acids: CASSLSGRGRIVGELFF. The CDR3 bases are TGTGCCAGCAGCTTATCTGGCAGGGGGCGAATTGTCGGGGAGCTGTTTTTT.

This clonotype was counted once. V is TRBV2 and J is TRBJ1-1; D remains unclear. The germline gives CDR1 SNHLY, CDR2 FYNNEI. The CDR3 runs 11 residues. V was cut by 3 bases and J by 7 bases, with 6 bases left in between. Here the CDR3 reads CASSETVEAFF. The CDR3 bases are TGTGCCAGCAGTGAGACGGTTGAAGCTTTCTTT.

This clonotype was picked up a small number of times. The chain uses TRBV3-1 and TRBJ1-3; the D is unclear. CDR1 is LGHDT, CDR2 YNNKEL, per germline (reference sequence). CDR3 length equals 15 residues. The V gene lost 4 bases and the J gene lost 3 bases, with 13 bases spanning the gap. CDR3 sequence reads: CASSPLAAGGNTIYF. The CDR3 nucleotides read TGTGCCAGCAGCCCCCTGGCGGCTGGTGGAAACACCATATATTTT. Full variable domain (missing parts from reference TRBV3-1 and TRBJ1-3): DTAVSQTPKYLVTQMGNDKSIKCEQNLGHDTMYWYKQDSKKFLKIMFSYNNKELIINETVPNRFSPKSPDKAHLNLHINSLELGDSAVYFCASSPLAAGGNTIYFGEGSWLTVV.

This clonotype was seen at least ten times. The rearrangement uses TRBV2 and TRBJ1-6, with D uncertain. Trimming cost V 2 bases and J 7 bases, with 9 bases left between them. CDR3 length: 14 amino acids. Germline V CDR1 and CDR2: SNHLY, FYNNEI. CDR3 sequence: CASSELLGNSPLHF. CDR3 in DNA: TGTGCCAGCAGTGAACTATTGGGGAATTCACCCCTCCACTTT.

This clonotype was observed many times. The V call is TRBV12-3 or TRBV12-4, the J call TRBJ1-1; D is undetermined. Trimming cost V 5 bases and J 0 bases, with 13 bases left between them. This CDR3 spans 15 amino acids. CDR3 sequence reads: CASSPTRTLNTEAFF. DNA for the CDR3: TGTGCCAGCAGTCCCACGCGGACTTTGAACACTGAAGCTTTCTTT.

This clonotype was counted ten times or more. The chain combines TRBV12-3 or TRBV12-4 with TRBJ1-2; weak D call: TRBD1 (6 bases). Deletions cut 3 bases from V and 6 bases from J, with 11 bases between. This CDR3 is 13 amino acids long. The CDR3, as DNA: TGTGCCAGCAGTTTTTCAGGGGTGGATGGCTACACCTTC. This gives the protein CASSFSGVDGYTF.

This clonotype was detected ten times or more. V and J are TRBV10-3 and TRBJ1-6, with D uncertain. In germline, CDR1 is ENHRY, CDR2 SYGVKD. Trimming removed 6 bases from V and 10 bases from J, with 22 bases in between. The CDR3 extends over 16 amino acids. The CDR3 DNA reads TGTGCCATCAGGGGCCTCCCGGAAGGGATCAACTCACCCCTCCACTTT. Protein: CAIRGLPEGINSPLHF.